This entry describes one TCR beta chain. As yet, its antigen is unknown. The data belong to a study of long-term antiretroviral therapy in people with HIV. Findings and limits, study-wide: Blood was collected between the mid-2000s and the late 2010s, possibly under older ART regimens.

Assay version v3.0 of immunoSEQ was used, and it was run at survey level. Method: immunoSEQ multiplex PCR; TCRdb's copy keeps in-frame clones and lacks some. This sample yields about 24,000 clones, of which 83% are seen a single time; 23% belongs to the top ten. The V end lost 2 bases, the J end lost 8 bases, and 7 bases lay between the germline ends. There are 12 residues in the CDR3. Germline-derived CDR1 and CDR2 are SGHVS and FNYEAQ. At least two post-ART and at least one pre-ART PBMC sample were available for each donor. Participants with HIV, all of them, were treated in the United States. The sequenced sample was unsorted PBMCs, obtained 0.4 years after starting antiretroviral therapy. The chain is built from TRBV7-6 and TRBJ2-1; D call uncertain. This sequence originates from a man aged 50 or older with HIV. The CDR3 nucleotides are TGTGCCAGCAGCTTAACATACCATGAGCAGTTCTTC. This gives the protein CASSLTYHEQFF.